A single sample gave rise to the 15 T cell receptor beta chains below, sequenced in a study of T cell responses to AZD1222 COVID-19 vaccine. Sequencing was performed with immunoSEQ multiplex PCR; in TCRdb, only in-frame clones are kept and a portion is missing. The sample has 130,000 to 150,000 clones, approximately 90% seen once. The sample here was peripheral blood, taken on day 0 of MenACWY control vaccination. Every receptor here comes from an adult in good health.

The V and J genes are TRBV24-1 and TRBJ2-1; TRBD1 matches at 11 bases. Germline V lookup: CDR1 KGHDR, CDR2 SFDVKD. The CDR3 is made up of 15 amino acids. J gave up 6 bases and V 4 bases, and 4 bases lay outside the gene matches. CDR3 in amino acids: CATSDPGQGGNEQFF. CDR3 DNA: TGTGCCACCAGTGACCCGGGACAGGGGGGCAATGAGCAGTTCTTC.

The DNA of the CDR3 is TGTGCCAGTAGTATAATCCAGGTTTCGGGCTACACCTTC. This codes for CASSIIQVSGYTF. The genes are TRBV19 and TRBJ1-2; no firm D call. Germline V gives CDR1 LNHDA, CDR2 SQIVND (reference sequence). The CDR3 length is 13 residues. Trimming removed 2 bases from V and 8 bases from J, with 12 bases in between.

The chain is built from TRBV6-5 and TRBJ1-3, with unresolved D. V lost 7 bases and J lost 0, with 13 bases in between. CDR1 MNHEY and CDR2 SVGAGI come from the germline V gene. The length of the CDR3 is 15 residues. CDR3 sequence: CASTRDPSSGNTIYF. The CDR3 DNA sequence: TGTGCCAGCACCCGAGACCCGAGCTCTGGAAACACCATATATTTT.

The V call is TRBV6-1, the J call TRBJ1-2; 7 bases agree with TRBD1. The length of the CDR3 is 15 residues. Germline CDR1 and CDR2: MNHNS and SASEGT. The ends lost 0 bases at V and 3 bases at J; junction bases unmatched: 4. CDR3 sequence: CASSEAGQGDYGYTF. CDR3 in DNA: TGTGCCAGCAGTGAAGCAGGGCAGGGGGACTATGGCTACACCTTC.

J is TRBJ1-1 and V is TRBV28, with TRBD1 matching 9 bases. J was trimmed by 9 bases and V by 3 bases; bases with no gene match: 8. CDR3 length: 14 residues. In germline, CDR1 is MDHEN, CDR2 SYDVKM. The CDR3 nucleotides are TGTGCCAGCAGTTTGGGGGGGACAGGGAACAAAGCTTTCTTT. It is translated as CASSLGGTGNKAFF.

The chain is built from TRBV10-1 and TRBJ2-2; 9 positions agree with TRBD2. Germline loops: CDR1 WNHNN, CDR2 SYGVQD (reference sequence). The CDR3 has 16 amino acids. V trimming: 3 bases; J trimming: 2 bases; junction bases outside the gene matches: 4. Written as DNA, the CDR3 is TGCGCCAGCAGTGACGAGCGGGGGGCTAACACCGGGGAGCTGTTTTTT. Its translation: CASSDERGANTGELFF.

This rearrangement joins TRBV4-1 to TRBJ2-7; weak D call: TRBD2 (6 bases). Germline V lookup: CDR1 MGHRA, CDR2 YSYEKL. The CDR3 extends over 14 amino acids. Trimming took 4 bases from V and 3 from J, leaving 13 bases between them. The CDR3 DNA sequence: TGCGCCAGCAGCCGGTTGGCTAGCGACTACGAGCAGTACTTC. Translating gives CASSRLASDYEQYF.

This clone was picked up one time. This sequence joins TRBV7-9 and TRBJ2-6; TRBD1 or TRBD2 may be the D gene (6 bases each). V lost 5 bases, J lost 0 bases, and 20 bases lay in between. This CDR3 region has 19 residues. Germline V gene sequence: CDR1 SEHNR, CDR2 FQNEAQ (reference sequence). The CDR3 nucleotides are TGTGCCAGCAGCATAGGGTATCGGGGGCGTAGCTCTGGGGCCAACGTCCTGACTTTC. Its protein is CASSIGYRGRSSGANVLTF.

The V call is TRBV4-1, the J call TRBJ2-1; 8 bases fit TRBD2. Germline V gene sequence: CDR1 MGHRA, CDR2 YSYEKL. Losses at the gene ends were 2 bases for V and 3 bases for J; bases not matched to a gene: 6. This CDR3 has 16 residues. The CDR3 protein is CASSQNPTSVYNEQFF. As DNA, the CDR3 is TGCGCCAGCAGCCAAAATCCGACTAGCGTCTACAATGAGCAGTTCTTC.

The gene calls are TRBV3-1 (or the pseudogene TRBV3-2) and TRBJ1-2; 9 nucleotides agree with TRBD1. With 5 bases clipped from V and 5 bases from J, the junction kept 9 bases outside the gene matches. The CDR3 runs 15 residues. Looked up from germline, CDR1 is LGHDT and CDR2 is YNNKEL (reference sequence). CDR3 protein: CASSSAGGTGYGYTF. Written as DNA, the CDR3 is TGTGCCAGCAGCTCCGCGGGGGGGACAGGGTATGGCTACACCTTC.

This chain joins TRBV6-2 or TRBV6-3 and TRBJ2-2, with 7 positions matching TRBD1. J was trimmed by 0 bases and V by 2 bases; bases with no gene match: 6. This CDR3 contains 17 residues. Germline CDR1 MNHEY, CDR2 SVGEGT. The CDR3 is CASSYTLGTANTGELFF. The CDR3 coding sequence is TGTGCCAGCAGTTACACCCTTGGGACAGCGAACACCGGGGAGCTGTTTTTT.

The chain uses TRBV10-1 and TRBJ2-5; D gene ambiguous. The germline V and J ends were trimmed by 0 bases and 1 base, with 6 bases remaining between them. Germline V gene data show CDR1 as WNHNN and CDR2 as SYGVQD (reference sequence). This CDR3 region has 14 residues. The CDR3 DNA sequence: TGCGCCAGCAGTGAGTCGGGGATCCAAGAGACCCAGTACTTC. Its protein product is CASSESGIQETQYF.

Written as DNA, the CDR3 is TGTGCCAGTAGACTAGCGGGGTCAGATACGCAGTATTTT. Amino acids: CASRLAGSDTQYF. This rearrangement joins TRBV19 to TRBJ2-3; 10 bases fit TRBD2. V shed 6 bases, J shed 4 bases, and the junction held 1 base outside the gene matches. Germline assignment: CDR1 LNHDA and CDR2 SQIVND (reference sequence). The CDR3 covers 13 residues.

This chain uses TRBV9 with TRBJ1-2; tentative D call: TRBD1 (6 bases). The germline V gene encodes CDR1 SGDLS and CDR2 YYNGEE. The V end was cut by 5 bases, the J end by 2 bases, with 13 bases between. The CDR3 extends over 14 amino acids. The CDR3 sequence is CASSSPDSNYGYTF. CDR3 nucleotide sequence: TGTGCCAGCAGTTCCCCGGACAGCAACTATGGCTACACCTTC.

The chain carries TRBV4-1 and TRBJ1-6, with D perhaps matching TRBD1 (5 bases). Germline V gene data show CDR1 as MGHRA and CDR2 as YSYEKL. Between the trimmed V and J ends, which lost 3 bases and 6 bases, there was a span of 15 bases. This CDR3 has 16 residues. The CDR3 region has the DNA TGCGCCAGCAGCCACGGAAGGGCGAGGGGTAATTCACCCCTCCACTTT. Translating gives CASSHGRARGNSPLHF.